This T cell receptor (beta chain) was recovered during a study of identical twins. This CDR3 is built from 18 residues. CDR1 and CDR2 (germline): SGDLS, YYNGEE. Trimming cost V 4 bases and J 0 bases; bases outside gene matches: 7. Each CDR3 protein gets one entry after TCRdb re-called the 5' RACE reads with MiXCR. The sample holds about 190,000 distinct CDR3 sequences, around 15% seen once. These data also featured in a second study, about T cells expressing NK-cell markers.

This clonotype was sampled from a woman aged 18-29 years in good health. Sequences were obtained from CD8+ T cells sorted from blood. The chain carries TRBV9 and TRBJ2-1; 13 nucleotides agree with TRBD2. The CDR3 DNA is TGTGCCAGCAGCACCCGACGGACTAGCGGGAGCTCCTACAATGAGCAGTTCTTC. This gives the protein CASSTRRTSGSSYNEQFF. Full variable domain (rest looked up from reference TRBV9 and TRBJ2-1): DSGVTQTPKHLITATGQRVTLRCSPRSGDLSVYWYQQSLDQGLQFLIQYYNGEERAKGNILERFSAQQFPDLHSELNLSSLELGDSALYFCASSTRRTSGSSYNEQFFGPGTRLTVL.